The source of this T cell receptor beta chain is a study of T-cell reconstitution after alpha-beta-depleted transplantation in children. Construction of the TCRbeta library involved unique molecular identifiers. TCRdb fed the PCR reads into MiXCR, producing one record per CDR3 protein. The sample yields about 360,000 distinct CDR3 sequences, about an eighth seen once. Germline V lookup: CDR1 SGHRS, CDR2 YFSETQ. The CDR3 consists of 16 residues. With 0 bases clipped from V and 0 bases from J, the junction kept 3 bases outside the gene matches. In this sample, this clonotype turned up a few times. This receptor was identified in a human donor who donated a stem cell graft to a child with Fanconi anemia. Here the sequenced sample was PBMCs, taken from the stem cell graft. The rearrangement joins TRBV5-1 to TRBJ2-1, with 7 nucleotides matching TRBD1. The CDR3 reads CASSLVAGGSYNEQFF. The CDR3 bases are TGCGCCAGCAGCTTGGTTGCAGGGGGCTCCTACAATGAGCAGTTCTTC. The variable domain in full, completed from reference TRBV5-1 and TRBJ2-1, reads KAGVTQTPRYLIKTRGQQVTLSCSPISGHRSVSWYQQTPGQGLQFLFEYFSETQRNKGNFPGRFSGRQFSNSRSEMNVSTLELGDSALYLCASSLVAGGSYNEQFFGPGTRLTVL.